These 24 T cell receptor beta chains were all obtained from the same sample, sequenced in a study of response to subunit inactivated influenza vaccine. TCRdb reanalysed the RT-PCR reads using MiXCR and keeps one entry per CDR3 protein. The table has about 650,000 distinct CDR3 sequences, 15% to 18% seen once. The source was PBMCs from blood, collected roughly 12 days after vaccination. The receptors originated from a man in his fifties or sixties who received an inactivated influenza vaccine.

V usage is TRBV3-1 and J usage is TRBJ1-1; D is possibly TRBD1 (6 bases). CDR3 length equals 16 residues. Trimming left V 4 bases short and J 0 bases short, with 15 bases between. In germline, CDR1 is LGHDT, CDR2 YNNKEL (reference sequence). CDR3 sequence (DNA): TGTGCCAGCAGCCTCCAAGGACAGATCATGAACACTGAAGCTTTCTTT. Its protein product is CASSLQGQIMNTEAFF.

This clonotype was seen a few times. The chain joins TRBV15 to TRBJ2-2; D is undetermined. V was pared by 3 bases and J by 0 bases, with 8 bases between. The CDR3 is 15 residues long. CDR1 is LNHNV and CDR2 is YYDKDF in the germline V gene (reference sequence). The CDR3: CATSRDASNTGELFF. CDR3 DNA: TGTGCCACCAGCAGGGACGCCTCGAACACCGGGGAGCTGTTTTTT.

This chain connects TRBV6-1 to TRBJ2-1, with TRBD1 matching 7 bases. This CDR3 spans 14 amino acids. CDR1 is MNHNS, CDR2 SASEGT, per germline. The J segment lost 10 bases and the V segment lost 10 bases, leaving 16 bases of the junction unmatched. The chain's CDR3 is CAIALSWTGDEQFF. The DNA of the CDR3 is TGTGCCATAGCGCTCTCCTGGACAGGCGACGAGCAGTTCTTC.

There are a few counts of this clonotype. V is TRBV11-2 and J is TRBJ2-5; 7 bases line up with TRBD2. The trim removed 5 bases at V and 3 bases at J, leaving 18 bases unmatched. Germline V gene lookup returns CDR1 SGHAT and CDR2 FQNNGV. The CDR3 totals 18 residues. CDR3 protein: CASSPRGLAVLRKETQYF. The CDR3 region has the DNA TGTGCCAGCAGCCCCCGCGGGCTAGCGGTGCTGAGAAAAGAGACCCAGTACTTC.

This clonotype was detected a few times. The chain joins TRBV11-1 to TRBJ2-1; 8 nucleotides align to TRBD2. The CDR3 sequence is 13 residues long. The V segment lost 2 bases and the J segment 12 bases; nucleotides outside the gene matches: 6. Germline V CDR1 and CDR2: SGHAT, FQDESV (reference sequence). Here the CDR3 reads CASSLNVREGQFF. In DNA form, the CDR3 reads TGTGCCAGCAGCTTAAATGTTCGGGAGGGGCAGTTCTTC. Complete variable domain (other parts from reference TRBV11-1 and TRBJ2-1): EAEVAQSPRYKITEKSQAVAFWCDPISGHATLYWYRQILGQGPELLVQFQDESVVDDSQLPKDRFSAERLKGVDSTLKIQPAELGDSAMYLCASSLNVREGQFFGPGTRLTVL.

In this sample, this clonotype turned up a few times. The CDR3: CATSDPGGTGPTGELFF. Written as DNA, the CDR3 is TGTGCCACCAGTGACCCCGGGGGGACAGGGCCCACCGGGGAGCTGTTTTTT. The chain has TRBV24-1 and TRBJ2-2; 9 nucleotides align to TRBD1. CDR1 KGHDR and CDR2 SFDVKD come from the germline V gene. The CDR3 runs 17 residues. The J segment lost 4 bases and the V segment lost 4 bases, leaving 9 bases of the junction unmatched.

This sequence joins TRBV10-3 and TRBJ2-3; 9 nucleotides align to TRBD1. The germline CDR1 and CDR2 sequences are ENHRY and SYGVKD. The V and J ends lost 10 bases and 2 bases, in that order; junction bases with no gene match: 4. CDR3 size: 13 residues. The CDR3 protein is CATRTGATDTQYF. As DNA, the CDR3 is TGTGCCACCAGGACAGGGGCCACAGATACGCAGTATTTT.

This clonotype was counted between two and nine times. The CDR3 DNA reads TGTGCCACGGAGGGTTTGGCCGGGGAGCTGTTTTTT. Amino acid sequence: CATEGLAGELFF. The rearrangement links TRBV10-3 to TRBJ2-2, with D perhaps TRBD2 (6 bases). The germline CDR1 and CDR2 sequences are ENHRY and SYGVKD. The CDR3 totals 12 residues. The V end was cut by 10 bases, the J end by 6 bases, with 12 bases between.

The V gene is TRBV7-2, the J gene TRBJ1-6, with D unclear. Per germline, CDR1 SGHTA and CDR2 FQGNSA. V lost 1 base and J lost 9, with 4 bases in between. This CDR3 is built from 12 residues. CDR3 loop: CASSLDLSPLHF. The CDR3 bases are TGTGCCAGCAGCTTAGACCTTTCACCCCTCCACTTT.

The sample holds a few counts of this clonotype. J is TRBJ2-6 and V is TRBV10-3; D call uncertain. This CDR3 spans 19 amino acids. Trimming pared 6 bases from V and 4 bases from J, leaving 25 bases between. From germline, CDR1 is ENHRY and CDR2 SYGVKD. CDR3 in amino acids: CAISPLGSIASLGANVLTF. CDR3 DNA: TGTGCCATCAGCCCCCTGGGGTCCATTGCCTCGTTGGGGGCCAACGTCCTGACTTTC.

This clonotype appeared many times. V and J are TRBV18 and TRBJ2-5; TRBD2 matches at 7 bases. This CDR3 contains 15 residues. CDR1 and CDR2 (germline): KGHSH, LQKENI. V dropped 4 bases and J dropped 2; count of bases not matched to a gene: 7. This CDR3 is CASSRSGGSQETQYF. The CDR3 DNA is TGTGCCAGCTCACGGTCGGGCGGGAGTCAAGAGACCCAGTACTTC.

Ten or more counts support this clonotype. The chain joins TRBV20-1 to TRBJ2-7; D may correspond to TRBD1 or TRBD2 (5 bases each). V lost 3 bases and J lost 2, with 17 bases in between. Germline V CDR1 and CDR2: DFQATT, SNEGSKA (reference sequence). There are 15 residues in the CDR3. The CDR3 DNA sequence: TGCAGTGCTAGGGGTCGGGGCCAGAGACCCTACGAGCAGTACTTC. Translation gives CSARGRGQRPYEQYF.

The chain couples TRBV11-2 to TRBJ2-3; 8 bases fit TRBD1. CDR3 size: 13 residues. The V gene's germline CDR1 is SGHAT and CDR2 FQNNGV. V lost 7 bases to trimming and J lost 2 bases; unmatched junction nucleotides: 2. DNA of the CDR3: TGTGCCAGCATGGGACAGGACACAGATACGCAGTATTTT. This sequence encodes CASMGQDTDTQYF.

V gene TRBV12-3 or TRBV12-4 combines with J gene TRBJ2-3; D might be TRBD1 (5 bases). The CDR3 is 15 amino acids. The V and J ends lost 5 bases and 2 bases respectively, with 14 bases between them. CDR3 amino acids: CASSPLTADTDTQYF. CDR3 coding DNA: TGTGCCAGCAGTCCATTGACAGCAGACACAGATACGCAGTATTTT.

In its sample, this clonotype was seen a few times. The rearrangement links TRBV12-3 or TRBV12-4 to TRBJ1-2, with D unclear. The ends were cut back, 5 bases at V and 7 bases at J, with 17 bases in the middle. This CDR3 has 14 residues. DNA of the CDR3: TGTGCCAGCAGTCCCCTCGGCAGTAATTTTGGCTACACCTTC. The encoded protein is CASSPLGSNFGYTF.

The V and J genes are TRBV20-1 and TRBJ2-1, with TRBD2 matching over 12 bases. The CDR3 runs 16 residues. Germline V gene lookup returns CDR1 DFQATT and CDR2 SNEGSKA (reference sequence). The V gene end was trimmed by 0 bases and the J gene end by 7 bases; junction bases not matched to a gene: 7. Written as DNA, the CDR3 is TGCAGTGCTAGAGATTTGATGACTAGCGGGAGTAATGAGCAGTTCTTC. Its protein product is CSARDLMTSGSNEQFF.

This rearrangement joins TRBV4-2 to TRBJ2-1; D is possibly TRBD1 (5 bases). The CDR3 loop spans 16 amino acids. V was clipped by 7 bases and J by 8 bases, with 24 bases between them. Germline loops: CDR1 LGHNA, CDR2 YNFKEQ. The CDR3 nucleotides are TGTGCCAGCAACTCGGAAGGGGCTGAGCTCGCCGATGAGCAGTTCTTC. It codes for CASNSEGAELADEQFF.

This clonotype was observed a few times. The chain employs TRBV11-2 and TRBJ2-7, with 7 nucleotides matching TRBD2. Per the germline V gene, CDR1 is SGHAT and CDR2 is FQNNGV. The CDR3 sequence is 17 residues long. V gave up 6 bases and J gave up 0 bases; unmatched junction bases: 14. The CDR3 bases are TGTGCCAGCAGACCATCGCCCCGCGGGGGTGCCTCCTACGAGCAGTACTTC. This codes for CASRPSPRGGASYEQYF.

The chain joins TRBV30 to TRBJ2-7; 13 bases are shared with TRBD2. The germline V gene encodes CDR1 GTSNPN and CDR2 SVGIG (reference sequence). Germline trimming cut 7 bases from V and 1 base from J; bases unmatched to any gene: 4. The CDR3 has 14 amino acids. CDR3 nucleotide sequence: TGTGCCTTTCGACTAGCGGGGGGTTCCTACGAGCAGTACTTC. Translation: CAFRLAGGSYEQYF.

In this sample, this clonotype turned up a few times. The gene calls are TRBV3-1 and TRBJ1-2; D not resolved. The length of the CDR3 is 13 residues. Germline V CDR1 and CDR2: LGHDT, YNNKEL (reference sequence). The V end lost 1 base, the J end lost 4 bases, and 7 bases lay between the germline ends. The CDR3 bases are TGTGCCAGCAGCCAAGGGGGTCCCTATGGCTACACCTTC. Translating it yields CASSQGGPYGYTF.

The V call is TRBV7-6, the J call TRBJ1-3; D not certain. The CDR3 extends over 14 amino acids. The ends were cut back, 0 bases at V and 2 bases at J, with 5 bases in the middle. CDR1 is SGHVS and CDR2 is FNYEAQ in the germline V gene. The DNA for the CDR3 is TGTGCCAGCAGCTTAGCTTCCACTGGAAACACCATATATTTT. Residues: CASSLASTGNTIYF.

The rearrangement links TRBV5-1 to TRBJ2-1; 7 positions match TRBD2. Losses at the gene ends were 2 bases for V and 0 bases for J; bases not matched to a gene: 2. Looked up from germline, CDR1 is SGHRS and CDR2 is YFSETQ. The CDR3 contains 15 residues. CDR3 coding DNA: TGCGCCAGCAGCTTCGGGGGGAACTCCTACAATGAGCAGTTCTTC. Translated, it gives CASSFGGNSYNEQFF. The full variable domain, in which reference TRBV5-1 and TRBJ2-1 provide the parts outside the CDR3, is KAGVTQTPRYLIKTRGQQVTLSCSPISGHRSVSWYQQTPGQGLQFLFEYFSETQRNKGNFPGRFSGRQFSNSRSEMNVSTLELGDSALYLCASSFGGNSYNEQFFGPGTRLTVL.

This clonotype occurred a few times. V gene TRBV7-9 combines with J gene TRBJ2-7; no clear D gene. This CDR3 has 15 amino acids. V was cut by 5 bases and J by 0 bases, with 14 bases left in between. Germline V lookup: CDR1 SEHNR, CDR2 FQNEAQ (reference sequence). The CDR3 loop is CASSPYSKSSYEQYF. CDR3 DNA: TGTGCCAGCAGCCCGTACAGCAAAAGCTCCTACGAGCAGTACTTC.

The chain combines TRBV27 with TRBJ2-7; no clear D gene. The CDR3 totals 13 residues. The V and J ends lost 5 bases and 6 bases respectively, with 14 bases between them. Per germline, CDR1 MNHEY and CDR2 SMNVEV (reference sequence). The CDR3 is CASSRAPYFEQYF. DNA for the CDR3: TGTGCCAGCAGTCGGGCCCCCTATTTCGAGCAGTACTTC.